The 19 T cell receptor beta chains reported below all come from one sample, sequenced in a study of blood T cell repertoires in COVID-19. Profiling relied on immunoSEQ multiplex PCR, and the TCRdb table lists in-frame clones only, not all of them. The table includes around 200,000 clones, 85% to 90% detected once. Sequencing used peripheral blood. Source of these receptors: a man aged 18 to 29 with active or convalescent COVID-19.

This chain joins TRBV27 and TRBJ1-2; D remains ambiguous. Germline V gene data show CDR1 as MNHEY and CDR2 as SMNVEV (reference sequence). Trimming pared 5 bases from V and 5 bases from J, leaving 12 bases between. The CDR3 loop spans 13 amino acids. In DNA, the CDR3 is TGTGCCAGCAGTCCGAGGGAAGGGTATGGCTACACCTTC. Its protein is CASSPREGYGYTF.

The chain has TRBV19 and TRBJ1-5; D unclear. This CDR3 spans 14 amino acids. V shed 5 bases and J shed 2 bases, with 10 bases lying between them. Germline loops: CDR1 LNHDA, CDR2 SQIVND (reference sequence). CDR3 DNA sequence: TGTGCCAGTAGTCGGGTATCAGGCAATCAGCCCCAGCATTTT. This sequence encodes CASSRVSGNQPQHF.

The chain combines TRBV4-2 with TRBJ2-1; D gene ambiguous. Germline CDR1 LGHNA, CDR2 YNFKEQ. The V and J ends lost 2 bases and 6 bases respectively, with 11 bases between them. The CDR3 totals 14 residues. In DNA, the CDR3 is TGTGCCAGCAGCCAAAGAAAGCAGGCCAATGAGCAGTTCTTC. This codes for CASSQRKQANEQFF.

The chain is built from TRBV7-2 and TRBJ2-1; TRBD2 matches 10 bases. The germline gives CDR1 SGHTA, CDR2 FQGNSA. After removal of 5 bases from V and 2 bases from J, the junction contained 9 bases not matched to a gene. The length of the CDR3 is 17 residues. The CDR3 DNA reads TGTGCCAGCAGCCCAGGGGGGCTAGCGGGAGCCTACAATGAGCAGTTCTTC. It is translated as CASSPGGLAGAYNEQFF.

This sequence joins TRBV11-2 and TRBJ2-1; D might be TRBD1 (6 bases). In germline, CDR1 is SGHAT, CDR2 FQNNGV. V dropped 4 bases and J dropped 13 bases, with 11 bases sitting between them. The CDR3 is 11 residues long. The CDR3 here is CASSSDRTQFF. CDR3 sequence (DNA): TGTGCCAGCAGCTCGGACAGAACACAGTTCTTC.

The rearrangement uses TRBV4-1 and TRBJ2-7; TRBD1 agrees at 9 bases. Per germline, CDR1 MGHRA and CDR2 YSYEKL. CDR3 length: 14 residues. The ends lost 3 bases at V and 3 bases at J; junction bases unmatched: 3. The CDR3 nucleotides are TGCGCCAGCAGCCACCGGGACAGGGACTACGAGCAGTACTTC. Its protein is CASSHRDRDYEQYF.

This chain connects TRBV7-8 to TRBJ1-1, with 7 bases fitting TRBD1. CDR3 size: 14 residues. Trimming took 5 bases from V and 4 from J; bases not matched to a gene: 7. Germline values: CDR1 SGHVS, CDR2 FQNEAQ. In DNA form, the CDR3 reads TGTGCCAGCAGCCGATCGCAGGGGGGCACTGAAGCTTTCTTT. Translated, it gives CASSRSQGGTEAFF.

This rearrangement joins TRBV29-1 to TRBJ1-1; possibly TRBD1 for D (6 bases). The CDR3 spans 17 residues. With 0 bases removed from V and 2 bases from J, the gap between germline ends came to 19 bases. The germline V gene has CDR1 SQVTM and CDR2 ANQGSEA. The chain's CDR3 is CSVEDRAKQGVNTEAFF. CDR3 coding DNA: TGCAGCGTTGAAGATCGGGCAAAACAGGGCGTAAACACTGAAGCTTTCTTT.

The chain recombines TRBV10-3 with TRBJ1-1; a weak D match, TRBD1 (6 bases). The CDR3 is 14 amino acids. Per the germline V gene, CDR1 is ENHRY and CDR2 is SYGVKD. Trimming took off 2 bases at V and 5 bases at J, with 12 bases between the two ends. This CDR3 is CAISEGGAGTEAFF. The DNA of the CDR3 is TGTGCCATCAGTGAGGGGGGGGCCGGGACTGAAGCTTTCTTT.

V gene TRBV7-9 combines with J gene TRBJ1-2; 7 nucleotides match TRBD1. With V trimmed by 4 bases and J by 9 bases, 5 bases remained unmatched. The length of the CDR3 is 12 residues. Germline CDR1 reads SEHNR; CDR2 reads FQNEAQ (reference sequence). The CDR3 bases are TGTGCCAGCAGCTCGGGACAGTTGAGCTACACCTTC. Residues: CASSSGQLSYTF. The variable domain in full, completed from reference TRBV7-9 and TRBJ1-2, reads DTGVSQNPRHKITKRGQNVTFRCDPISEHNRLYWYRQTLGQGPEFLTYFQNEAQLEKSRLLSDRFSAERPKGSFSTLEIQRTEQGDSAMYLCASSSGQLSYTFGSGTRLTVV.

This chain links TRBV10-3 with TRBJ1-1; TRBD1 aligns across 7 bases. V gave up 3 bases and J gave up 5 bases; unmatched junction bases: 3. Germline V gives CDR1 ENHRY, CDR2 SYGVKD. CDR3 size: 13 residues. The CDR3 sequence is CAISDDRETEAFF. CDR3 sequence (DNA): TGTGCCATCAGTGACGACAGGGAAACTGAAGCTTTCTTT.

V is TRBV2 and J is TRBJ2-2; D may be TRBD1 (6 bases). With 5 bases removed from V and 2 bases from J, the gap between germline ends came to 12 bases. The CDR3 contains 15 residues. CDR1 and CDR2 from the germline V gene are SNHLY and FYNNEI. CDR3 DNA sequence: TGTGCCAGCAGTCGGGACACGGAAAACACCGGGGAGCTGTTTTTT. Residues: CASSRDTENTGELFF.

The genes are TRBV2 and TRBJ1-2; D may be TRBD1 (5 bases). The germline gives CDR1 SNHLY, CDR2 FYNNEI. Trimming pared 10 bases from V and 4 bases from J, leaving 16 bases between. This CDR3 is 13 amino acids long. The CDR3 DNA reads TGTGCCACCCTGGTCGCCAGGGCCTATGGCTACACCTTC. It codes for CATLVARAYGYTF. The whole variable domain, remainder taken from reference TRBV2 and TRBJ1-2, is EPEVTQTPSHQVTQMGQEVILRCVPISNHLYFYWYRQILGQKVEFLVSFYNNEISEKSEIFDDQFSVERPDGSNFTLKIRSTKLEDSAMYFCATLVARAYGYTFGSGTRLTVV.

The chain employs TRBV15 and TRBJ2-7; tentatively, D is TRBD2 (6 bases). The CDR3 is 18 residues long. V lost 3 bases and J lost 3, with 24 bases in between. Per the germline V gene, CDR1 is LNHNV and CDR2 is YYDKDF (reference sequence). The CDR3 sequence is CATSRLGSRGAGFYEQYF. The CDR3 DNA follows: TGTGCCACCAGCAGGTTGGGGTCTAGGGGCGCGGGGTTCTACGAGCAGTACTTC. Together with reference TRBV15 and TRBJ2-7, the CDR3 gives the full variable domain: DAMVIQNPRYQVTQFGKPVTLSCSQTLNHNVMYWYQQKSSQAPKLLFHYYDKDFNNEADTPDNFQSRRPNTSFCFLDIRSPGLGDTAMYLCATSRLGSRGAGFYEQYFGPGTRLTVT.

DNA for the CDR3: TGTGCCAGCAGCCAAACGTCGACCCAATCGGGCTATGGCTACACCTTC. Its translation: CASSQTSTQSGYGYTF. The V call is TRBV14, the J call TRBJ1-2; no reliable D call. The CDR3 spans 16 residues. V dropped 2 bases and J dropped 4 bases, with 17 bases sitting between them. Germline V gives CDR1 SGHDN, CDR2 FVKESK.

The rearrangement links TRBV11-2 to TRBJ2-7; the match to TRBD2 covers 10 bases. Germline CDR1 reads SGHAT; CDR2 reads FQNNGV. The trim removed 2 bases at V and 3 bases at J, leaving 7 bases unmatched. The CDR3 runs 16 residues. The CDR3 region is CASSLLASGGGYEQYF. CDR3 DNA: TGTGCCAGCAGCTTATTAGCTAGCGGGGGAGGCTACGAGCAGTACTTC.

The chain is built from TRBV2 and TRBJ1-4; 9 bases fit TRBD1. The germline V gene has CDR1 SNHLY and CDR2 FYNNEI. The length of the CDR3 is 14 residues. V trimming: 6 bases; J trimming: 5 bases; junction bases outside the gene matches: 4. This CDR3 reads CASRDGTGNEKLFF. CDR3 DNA: TGTGCCAGCAGAGACGGGACAGGGAATGAAAAACTGTTTTTT.

The chain couples TRBV6-1 to TRBJ1-5; no clear D. Germline loops: CDR1 MNHNS, CDR2 SASEGT. The CDR3 runs 16 residues. Trimming left V 3 bases short and J 3 bases short, with 15 bases between. Written as DNA, the CDR3 is TGTGCCAGCAGTGACCGGGATATCACGGACAATCAGCCCCAGCATTTT. Protein: CASSDRDITDNQPQHF.

The CDR3 DNA reads as TGTGCCAGTAGTATGACTAGCGGGGGCTACGAGCAGTACTTC. Translating it yields CASSMTSGGYEQYF. The chain combines TRBV19 with TRBJ2-7, with 12 bases lining up with TRBD2. The junction had 0 bases not matched to a gene; V was cut back by 3 bases and J by 3 bases. In germline, CDR1 is LNHDA, CDR2 SQIVND (reference sequence). The CDR3 runs 14 residues.